The subject of this entry is one T cell receptor (beta chain). This record comes from a study of blood T cell repertoires in COVID-19. Study-level information: Specimens from acute and convalescent COVID-19 originated in the United States, Italy and Spain. T cells, B-cell-depleted T cells, or PBMCs supplied cDNA or gDNA.

In the original processing: Estimation of nucleated cell counts relied on the amplification of reference gene primers. TCRdb's table, derived via immunoSEQ multiplex PCR, lists solely in-frame clones and lacks some. V and J calls and clone size are copied from that table; D and trimming were computed from the DNA. The table includes a few hundred thousand clones, about 90% detected once. The junction had 10 bases not matched to a gene; V was cut back by 4 bases and J by 8 bases. Germline V gene sequence: CDR1 MDHEN, CDR2 SYDVKM. This CDR3 is built from 14 residues. The genes are TRBV28 and TRBJ1-1; 7 nucleotides agree with TRBD1. Sequencing used peripheral blood. This TCR was recovered from a man aged 18 to 29 who had recovered from COVID-19. The CDR3 DNA follows: TGTGCCAGCAGTTCCTCCGGACAGGTCCTAGAAGCTTTCTTT. Residues: CASSSSGQVLEAFF. Combining the CDR3 with reference TRBV28 and TRBJ1-1 gives the whole variable domain DVKVTQSSRYLVKRTGEKVFLECVQDMDHENMFWYRQDPGLGLRLIYFSYDVKMKEKGDIPEGYSVSREKKERFSLILESASTNQTSMYLCASSSSGQVLEAFFGQGTRLTVV.